The 14 T cell receptor beta chains below all came from one sample that was sequenced in a study of T-cell reconstitution after alpha-beta-depleted transplantation in children (TCRdb year 2016). In light of the paper, this sample's treatment or condition label describes: allogeneic hematopoietic cell transplantation with graft depleted of TCRalphabeta T cells and CD19 B cells. Library construction relied on PCR. TCRdb lists the instrument as Illumina HiSeq 2500. Molecular barcoding was employed in the preparation of TCR libraries, with unique molecular identifiers being used to normalize TCRbeta repertoire quantification. Starting from the raw public reads, TCRdb applied fastp trimming at Q25, assembled clones with MiXCR and retained in-frame beta chains. When rows share a CDR3 protein, they turn into one entry using the most common DNA and genes. This sample lists around 100,000 distinct CDR3 sequences; 10% were detected once. The top ten clonotypes cover around 35% of the sample.

The starting material was PBMCs, obtained before TCRalphabeta/CD19-depleted stem cell transplant. The origin of the receptors is a boy between 2 and 10 years old with acute lymphoblastic leukemia, due to receive a stem cell transplant.

This clonotype was found many times. This chain uses TRBV12-3 or TRBV12-4 with TRBJ2-1; 7 positions match TRBD1. V lost 5 bases and J lost 2; bases outside the gene matches: 9. There are 16 residues in the CDR3. The CDR3 spells CASSINSGTAYNEQFF. CDR3 nucleotides: TGTGCCAGCAGTATCAACTCCGGGACAGCCTACAATGAGCAGTTCTTC.

The V and J genes are TRBV7-9 and TRBJ2-3; D uncertain. Germline V gene data show CDR1 as SEHNR and CDR2 as FQNEAQ (reference sequence). V lost 3 bases to trimming and J lost 4 bases, with 5 bases between them. The CDR3 totals 12 residues. CDR3 amino acids: CASSLSADTQYF. The CDR3 region has the DNA TGTGCCAGCAGCTTGAGTGCAGATACGCAGTATTTT.

The rearrangement joins TRBV29-1 to TRBJ1-1, with D perhaps matching TRBD1 (5 bases). The V end was cut by 6 bases, the J end by 2 bases, with 10 bases between. CDR1 is SQVTM and CDR2 is ANQGSEA in the germline V gene. The CDR3 length is 12 residues. The CDR3 region is CSVGPGNTEAFF. CDR3 nucleotides: TGCAGCGTGGGGCCGGGTAACACTGAAGCTTTCTTT.

The V and J genes are TRBV9 and TRBJ1-1; 8 bases align to TRBD1. There are 15 residues in the CDR3. Germline CDR1 and CDR2: SGDLS and YYNGEE. Trimming cost V 2 bases and J 1 base; bases outside gene matches: 4. The CDR3 here is CASSVTGGRNTEAFF. The CDR3, as DNA: TGTGCCAGCAGCGTCACAGGGGGAAGGAACACTGAAGCTTTCTTT.

The J gene is TRBJ2-1, the V gene TRBV6-5, with D possibly being TRBD1 (5 bases). Germline V gene sequence: CDR1 MNHEY, CDR2 SVGAGI. This CDR3 has 14 residues. V was pared by 4 bases and J by 5 bases, with 12 bases between. CDR3: CASSSPRAHNEQFF. CDR3 DNA sequence: TGTGCCAGCAGTTCCCCCAGGGCCCACAATGAGCAGTTCTTC.

There are many counts of this clonotype. The chain is built from TRBV6-4 and TRBJ2-3; D might be TRBD2 (6 bases). CDR1 is MRHNA, CDR2 SNTAGT, per germline. The CDR3 length is 15 residues. Trimming took off 0 bases at V and 1 base at J, with 8 bases between the two ends. The CDR3 reads CASSDSRGGTDTQYF. The CDR3 nucleotides read TGTGCCAGCAGTGACTCGCGGGGAGGCACAGATACGCAGTATTTT.

The table lists this clonotype with many counts. The V and J genes are TRBV6-5 and TRBJ1-1, with 7 bases lining up with TRBD1. Germline V CDR1 and CDR2: MNHEY, SVGAGI. CDR3 length: 15 amino acids. J lost 5 bases, V lost 0 bases, and 6 bases had no gene match. The CDR3 DNA reads as TGTGCCAGCAGTTACTCGCCAGGGGGACGGACTGAAGCTTTCTTT. Amino acids: CASSYSPGGRTEAFF.

This chain uses TRBV5-1 with TRBJ2-3; no clear D. The CDR3 extends over 16 amino acids. The V gene's germline CDR1 is SGHRS and CDR2 YFSETQ. V shed 0 bases and J shed 1 base, with 12 bases lying between them. The CDR3 reads CASSLDAGPGTDTQYF. CDR3 nucleotides: TGCGCCAGCAGCTTGGACGCCGGACCCGGCACAGATACGCAGTATTTT.

V is TRBV20-1 and J is TRBJ2-1, with a possible D match to TRBD2 (6 bases). Germline assignment: CDR1 DFQATT and CDR2 SNEGSKA (reference sequence). V lost 6 bases, J lost 5 bases, and 20 bases lay in between. The CDR3 length is 15 residues. Written as DNA, the CDR3 is TGCAGTGCGGGAAATCCGGGACTTAGCCACAATGAGCAGTTCTTC. It codes for CSAGNPGLSHNEQFF.

This clonotype occurred a few times. This rearrangement joins TRBV6-1 to TRBJ2-2, with a tentative D call TRBD1 (5 bases). This CDR3 spans 16 amino acids. V dropped 5 bases and J dropped 2 bases, with 15 bases sitting between them. Germline CDR1 is MNHNS and CDR2 is SASEGT. DNA of the CDR3: TGTGCCAGCAGTCAGAAGGGCAGGGCTAACACCGGGGAGCTGTTTTTT. Residues: CASSQKGRANTGELFF.

This clonotype was detected ten times or more. The chain is built from TRBV5-1 and TRBJ2-5; D is tentatively TRBD1 or TRBD2 (6 bases each). This CDR3 has 17 residues. V shed 0 bases and J shed 3 bases, with 18 bases lying between them. Germline lookup yields CDR1 SGHRS and CDR2 YFSETQ. CDR3 region: CASSLGPMEGEKETQYF. The CDR3 coding sequence is TGCGCCAGCAGCTTGGGCCCGATGGAGGGGGAAAAAGAGACCCAGTACTTC. Full variable domain (remainder filled in from reference TRBV5-1 and TRBJ2-5): KAGVTQTPRYLIKTRGQQVTLSCSPISGHRSVSWYQQTPGQGLQFLFEYFSETQRNKGNFPGRFSGRQFSNSRSEMNVSTLELGDSALYLCASSLGPMEGEKETQYFGPGTRLLVL.

Many counts were recorded for this clonotype. V and J are TRBV7-9 and TRBJ2-7; 10 bases are a match to TRBD2. CDR1 is SEHNR and CDR2 is FQNEAQ in the germline V gene (reference sequence). The trim removed 5 bases at V and 3 bases at J, leaving 10 bases unmatched. This CDR3 is 16 amino acids long. Here the CDR3 DNA reads TGTGCCAGCAGCCAACCGCTCGGACTAGCGGACTACGAGCAGTACTTC. This translates into CASSQPLGLADYEQYF.

As to this clonotype: A much more abundant neighbour one base away suggests this may be a read error. The conserved closing phenylalanine or tryptophan is absent in this CDR3, likely reflecting a read error. The V and J genes are TRBV27 and TRBJ1-2, with TRBD1 identical over 9 bases. Germline V gene data show CDR1 as MNHEY and CDR2 as SMNVEV (reference sequence). The CDR3 is 14 amino acids. Unmatched junction bases numbered 6, after V lost 5 bases and J lost 5 bases. The CDR3 here is CASSRTGVGYGYTC. The CDR3 nucleotides read TGTGCCAGCAGTCGGACAGGGGTGGGATATGGCTACACCTGC.

This rearrangement joins TRBV10-3 to TRBJ1-4, with D perhaps matching TRBD1 (6 bases). Germline lookup yields CDR1 ENHRY and CDR2 SYGVKD. Deletions cut 3 bases from V and 11 bases from J, with 10 bases between. There are 12 residues in the CDR3. Written as DNA, the CDR3 is TGTGCCATCAGTGATGGGGGCGGGAAACTGTTTTTT. Residues: CAISDGGGKLFF.